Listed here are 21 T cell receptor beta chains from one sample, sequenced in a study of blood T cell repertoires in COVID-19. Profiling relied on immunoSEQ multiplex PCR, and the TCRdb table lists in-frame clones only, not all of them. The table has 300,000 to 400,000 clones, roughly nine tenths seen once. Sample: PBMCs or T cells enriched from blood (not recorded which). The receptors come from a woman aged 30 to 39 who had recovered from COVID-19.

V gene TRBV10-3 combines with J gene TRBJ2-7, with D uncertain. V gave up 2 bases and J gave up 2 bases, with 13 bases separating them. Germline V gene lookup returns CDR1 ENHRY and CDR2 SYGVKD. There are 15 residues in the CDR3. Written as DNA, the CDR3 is TGTGCCATCAGTGAGCTCGCCGAACCAGCCTACGAGCAGTACTTC. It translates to CAISELAEPAYEQYF.

The CDR3 spells CASSLTDSSYEQYF. The DNA of the CDR3 is TGTGCCAGCAGTCTGACAGACAGCTCCTACGAGCAGTACTTC. The chain employs TRBV28 and TRBJ2-7; a possible D gene is TRBD1 (5 bases). V was trimmed by 5 bases and J by 0 bases, leaving 11 bases between them. CDR3 size: 14 residues. Germline CDR1 MDHEN, CDR2 SYDVKM.

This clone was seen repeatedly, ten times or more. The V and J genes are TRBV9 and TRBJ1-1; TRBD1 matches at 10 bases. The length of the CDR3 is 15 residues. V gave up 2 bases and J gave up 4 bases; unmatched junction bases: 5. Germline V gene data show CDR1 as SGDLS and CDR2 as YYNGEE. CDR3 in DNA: TGTGCCAGCAGCGTCCTGACAGGGGGCCCCACTGAAGCTTTCTTT. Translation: CASSVLTGGPTEAFF.

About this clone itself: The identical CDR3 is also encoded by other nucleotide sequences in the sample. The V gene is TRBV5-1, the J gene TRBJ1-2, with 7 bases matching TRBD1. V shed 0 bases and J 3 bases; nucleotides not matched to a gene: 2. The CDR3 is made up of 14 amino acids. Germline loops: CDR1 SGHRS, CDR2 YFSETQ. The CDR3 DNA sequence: TGCGCCAGCAGCTTGGGGACAGGAGACTATGGCTACACCTTC. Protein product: CASSLGTGDYGYTF.

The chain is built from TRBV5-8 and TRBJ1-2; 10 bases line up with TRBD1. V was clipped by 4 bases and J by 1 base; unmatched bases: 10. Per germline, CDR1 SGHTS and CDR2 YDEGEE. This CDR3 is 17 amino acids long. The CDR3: CASSLKRGTGDNYGYTF. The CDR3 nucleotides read TGTGCCAGCAGCCTCAAACGCGGGACAGGGGATAACTATGGCTACACCTTC.

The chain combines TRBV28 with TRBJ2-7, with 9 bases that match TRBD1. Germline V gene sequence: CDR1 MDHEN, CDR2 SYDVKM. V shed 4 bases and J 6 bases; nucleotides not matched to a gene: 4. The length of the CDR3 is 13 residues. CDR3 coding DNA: TGTGCCAGCAGTTGGGACAGGGACGGCGAGCAGTACTTC. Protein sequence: CASSWDRDGEQYF. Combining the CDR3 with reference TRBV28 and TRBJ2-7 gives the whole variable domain DVKVTQSSRYLVKRTGEKVFLECVQDMDHENMFWYRQDPGLGLRLIYFSYDVKMKEKGDIPEGYSVSREKKERFSLILESASTNQTSMYLCASSWDRDGEQYFGPGTRLTVT.

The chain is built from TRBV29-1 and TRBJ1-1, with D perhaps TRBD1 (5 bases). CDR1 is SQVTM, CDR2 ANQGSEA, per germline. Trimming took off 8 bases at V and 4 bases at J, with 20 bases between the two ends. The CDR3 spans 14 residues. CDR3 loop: CSLERAGSGTEAFF. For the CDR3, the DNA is TGCAGCCTCGAAAGGGCAGGGTCAGGCACTGAAGCTTTCTTT.

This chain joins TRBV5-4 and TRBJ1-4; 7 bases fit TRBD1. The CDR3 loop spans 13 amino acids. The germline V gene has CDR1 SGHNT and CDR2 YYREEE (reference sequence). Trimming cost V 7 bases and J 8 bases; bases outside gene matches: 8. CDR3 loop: CASGMGQTEKLFF. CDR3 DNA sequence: TGTGCCAGCGGGATGGGACAGACCGAAAAACTGTTTTTT.

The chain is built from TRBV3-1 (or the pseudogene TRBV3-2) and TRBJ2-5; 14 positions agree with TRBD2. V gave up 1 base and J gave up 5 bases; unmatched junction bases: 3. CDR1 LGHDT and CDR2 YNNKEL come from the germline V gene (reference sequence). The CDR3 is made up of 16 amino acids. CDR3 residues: CASSQGTSGRRETQYF. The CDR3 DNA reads TGTGCCAGCAGCCAAGGGACTAGCGGGAGGCGGGAGACCCAGTACTTC.

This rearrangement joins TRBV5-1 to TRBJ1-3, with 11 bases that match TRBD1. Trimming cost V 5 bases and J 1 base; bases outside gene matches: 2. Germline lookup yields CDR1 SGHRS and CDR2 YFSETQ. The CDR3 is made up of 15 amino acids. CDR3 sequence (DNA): TGCGCCAGCAGGGGACAGGGGGTGTCTGGAAACACCATATATTTT. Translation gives CASRGQGVSGNTIYF.

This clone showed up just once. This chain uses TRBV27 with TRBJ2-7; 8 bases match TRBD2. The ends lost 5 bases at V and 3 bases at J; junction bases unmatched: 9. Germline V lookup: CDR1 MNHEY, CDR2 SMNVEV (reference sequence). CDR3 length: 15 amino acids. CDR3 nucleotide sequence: TGTGCCAGCAGTCCCTTTAGCGGGGCCGACTACGAGCAGTACTTC. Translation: CASSPFSGADYEQYF.

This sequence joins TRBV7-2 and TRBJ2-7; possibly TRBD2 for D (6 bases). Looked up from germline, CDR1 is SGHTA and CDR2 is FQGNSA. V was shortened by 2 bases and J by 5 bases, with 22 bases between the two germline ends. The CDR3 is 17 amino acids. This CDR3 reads CASSLSLRGADGHEQYF. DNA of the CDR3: TGTGCCAGCAGCTTAAGCCTTCGCGGGGCCGATGGGCACGAGCAGTACTTC.

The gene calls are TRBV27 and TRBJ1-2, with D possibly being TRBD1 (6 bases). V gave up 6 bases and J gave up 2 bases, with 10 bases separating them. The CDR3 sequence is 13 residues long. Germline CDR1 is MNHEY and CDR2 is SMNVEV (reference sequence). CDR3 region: CASRITGNYGYTF. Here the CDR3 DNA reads TGTGCCAGCAGGATAACAGGGAACTATGGCTACACCTTC.

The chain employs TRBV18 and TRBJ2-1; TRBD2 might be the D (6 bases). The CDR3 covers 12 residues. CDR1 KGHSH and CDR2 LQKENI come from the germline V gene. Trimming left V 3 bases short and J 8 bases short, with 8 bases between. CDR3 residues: CASSPGGYEQFF. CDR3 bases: TGTGCCAGCTCACCCGGAGGGTATGAGCAGTTCTTC.

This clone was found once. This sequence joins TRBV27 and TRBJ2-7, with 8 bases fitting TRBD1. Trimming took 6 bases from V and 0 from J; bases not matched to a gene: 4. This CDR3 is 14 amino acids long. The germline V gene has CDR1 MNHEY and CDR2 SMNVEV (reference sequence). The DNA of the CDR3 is TGTGCCAGCAGCCGGACAGGGAGCTCCTACGAGCAGTACTTC. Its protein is CASSRTGSSYEQYF.

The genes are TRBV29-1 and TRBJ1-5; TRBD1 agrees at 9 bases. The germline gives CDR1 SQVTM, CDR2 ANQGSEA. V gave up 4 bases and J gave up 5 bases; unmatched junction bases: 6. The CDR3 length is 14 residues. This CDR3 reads CSVATGGEDQPQHF. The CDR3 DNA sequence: TGCAGCGTTGCCACAGGGGGCGAGGATCAGCCCCAGCATTTT.

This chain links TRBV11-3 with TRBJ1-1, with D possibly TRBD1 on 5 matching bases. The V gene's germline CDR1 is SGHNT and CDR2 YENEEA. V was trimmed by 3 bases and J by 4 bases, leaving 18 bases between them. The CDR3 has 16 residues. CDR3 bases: TGTGCCAGCAGCTTGGGCGGGAGGGGAAATAGCACTGAAGCTTTCTTT. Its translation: CASSLGGRGNSTEAFF.

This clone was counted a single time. CDR3 loop: CASSGGQRDSYEQYF. CDR3 in DNA: TGTGCCAGCAGCGGCGGACAGCGAGACTCCTACGAGCAGTACTTC. V usage is TRBV13 and J usage is TRBJ2-7, with D maybe TRBD1 (6 bases). V was clipped by 5 bases and J by 0 bases, with 14 bases between them. The CDR3 extends over 15 amino acids. The V gene's germline CDR1 is PRHDT and CDR2 FYEKMQ (reference sequence).

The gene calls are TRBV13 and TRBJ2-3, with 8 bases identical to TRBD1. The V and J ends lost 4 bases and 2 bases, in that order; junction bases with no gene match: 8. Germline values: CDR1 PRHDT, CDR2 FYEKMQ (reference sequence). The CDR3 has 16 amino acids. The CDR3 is CASSYTGGSYTDTQYF. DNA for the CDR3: TGTGCCAGCAGCTACACAGGGGGTTCATACACAGATACGCAGTATTTT. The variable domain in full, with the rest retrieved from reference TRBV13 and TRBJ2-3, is AAGVIQSPRHLIKEKRETATLKCYPIPRHDTVYWYQQGPGQDPQFLISFYEKMQSDKGSIPDRFSAQQFSDYHSELNMSSLELGDSALYFCASSYTGGSYTDTQYFGPGTRLTVL.

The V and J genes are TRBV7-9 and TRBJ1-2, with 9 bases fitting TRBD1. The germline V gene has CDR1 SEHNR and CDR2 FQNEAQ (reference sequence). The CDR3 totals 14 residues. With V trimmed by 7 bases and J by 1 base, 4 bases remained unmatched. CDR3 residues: CASKSGQGNYGYTF. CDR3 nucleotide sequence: TGTGCCAGCAAGTCGGGACAGGGTAACTATGGCTACACCTTC.

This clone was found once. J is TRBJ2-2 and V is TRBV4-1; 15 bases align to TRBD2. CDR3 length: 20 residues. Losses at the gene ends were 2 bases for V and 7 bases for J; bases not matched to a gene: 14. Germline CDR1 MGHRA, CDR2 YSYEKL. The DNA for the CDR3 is TGCGCCAGCAGCCAACCGGGACTAGCGGGGGGCCCCCCTGGGGGCGGGGAGCTGTTTTTT. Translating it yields CASSQPGLAGGPPGGGELFF.